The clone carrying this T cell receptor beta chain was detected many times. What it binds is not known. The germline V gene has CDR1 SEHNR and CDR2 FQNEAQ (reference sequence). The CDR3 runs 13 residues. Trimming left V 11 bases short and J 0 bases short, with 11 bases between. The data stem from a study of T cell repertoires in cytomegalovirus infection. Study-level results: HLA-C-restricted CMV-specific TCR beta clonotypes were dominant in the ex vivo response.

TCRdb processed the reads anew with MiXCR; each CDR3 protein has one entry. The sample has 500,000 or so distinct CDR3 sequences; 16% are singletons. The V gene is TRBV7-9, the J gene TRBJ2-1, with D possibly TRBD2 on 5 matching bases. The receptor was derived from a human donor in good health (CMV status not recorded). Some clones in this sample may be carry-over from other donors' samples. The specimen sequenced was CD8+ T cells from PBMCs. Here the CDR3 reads CAYRESSYNEQFF. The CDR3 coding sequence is TGTGCCTATAGGGAGAGCTCCTACAATGAGCAGTTCTTC.